This entry concerns a single T cell receptor beta chain. What it binds is unknown. Before any sequencing was done, the ViraFEST assay used viral peptide pools to expand antigen-specific CD4+ T cells. Subsequent to roughly 9 days of culture, CD4+ T cells were isolated. The person acquired a PCR-confirmed SARS-CoV-2 infection between March and December 2020. The data stem from a study of vaccination effects on CD4 cells after COVID-19. V lost 1 base, J lost 0 bases, and 3 bases stayed unmatched. Per the germline V gene, CDR1 is SGHRS and CDR2 is YFSETQ. The CDR3 spans 18 residues. The protocol was immunoSEQ multiplex PCR, while the TCRdb copy is restricted to in-frame clones and leaves out a portion. The sample carries 55,000 to 90,000 clones, under 85% recorded once. General observations from the study: Newly vaccine-induced clones made up most of the convalescents' post-vaccine spike-reactive clones.

The chain carries TRBV5-1 and TRBJ2-3, with 15 bases matching TRBD2. This sample comprised CD4+ T cells from PBMCs cultured with HIV peptides, obtained before COVID-19 vaccination. Subset meaning: HIV-1 Nef peptide pool negative control/reference culture. The sequence was obtained from a human donor who had a prior SARS-CoV-2 infection. The CDR3 sequence: CASSLRTSGGVSTDTQYF. Here the CDR3 DNA reads TGCGCCAGCAGCTTGAGGACTAGCGGGGGGGTAAGCACAGATACGCAGTATTTT. Filled out from reference TRBV5-1 and TRBJ2-3, the complete variable domain reads KAGVTQTPRYLIKTRGQQVTLSCSPISGHRSVSWYQQTPGQGLQFLFEYFSETQRNKGNFPGRFSGRQFSNSRSEMNVSTLELGDSALYLCASSLRTSGGVSTDTQYFGPGTRLTVL.